This T cell receptor (beta chain) was sequenced for a study of identical twins. A universal primer site was incorporated via template switching, and the cDNA contained unique molecular identifiers. TCRdb called the 5' RACE reads again in MiXCR, with one record for every CDR3 protein. The sample yields 1.5 million to 2 million distinct CDR3 sequences, around 33% seen once. The CDR3 totals 14 residues. Germline loops: CDR1 MDHEN, CDR2 SYDVKM. V lost 7 bases and J lost 5, with 17 bases in between. The sample consisted of cord blood. The receptor was isolated from a newborn girl in good health. The chain is built from TRBV28 and TRBJ1-2; the D is unclear. Here the CDR3 reads CASNPGGILYGYTF. CDR3 sequence (DNA): TGTGCCAGCAACCCAGGAGGCATCCTGTATGGCTACACCTTC.